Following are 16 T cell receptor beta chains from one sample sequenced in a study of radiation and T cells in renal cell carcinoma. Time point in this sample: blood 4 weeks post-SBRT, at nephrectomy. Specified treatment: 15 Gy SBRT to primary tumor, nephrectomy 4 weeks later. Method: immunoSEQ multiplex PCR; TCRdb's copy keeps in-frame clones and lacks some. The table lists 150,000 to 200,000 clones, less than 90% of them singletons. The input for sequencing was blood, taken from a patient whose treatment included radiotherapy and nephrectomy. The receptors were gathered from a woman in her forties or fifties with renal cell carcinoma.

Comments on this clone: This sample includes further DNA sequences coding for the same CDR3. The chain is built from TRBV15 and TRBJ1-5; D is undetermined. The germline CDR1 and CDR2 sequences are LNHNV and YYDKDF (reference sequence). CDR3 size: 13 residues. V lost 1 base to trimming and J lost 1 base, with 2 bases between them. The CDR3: CATSRGSNQPQHF. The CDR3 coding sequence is TGTGCCACCAGCAGAGGGAGCAATCAGCCCCAGCATTTT.

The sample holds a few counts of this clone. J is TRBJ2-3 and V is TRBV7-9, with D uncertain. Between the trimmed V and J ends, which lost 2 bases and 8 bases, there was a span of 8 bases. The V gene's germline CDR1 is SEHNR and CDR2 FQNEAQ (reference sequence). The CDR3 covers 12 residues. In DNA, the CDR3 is TGTGCCAGCAGCTTAAGAAGAGGTACGCAGTATTTT. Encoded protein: CASSLRRGTQYF.

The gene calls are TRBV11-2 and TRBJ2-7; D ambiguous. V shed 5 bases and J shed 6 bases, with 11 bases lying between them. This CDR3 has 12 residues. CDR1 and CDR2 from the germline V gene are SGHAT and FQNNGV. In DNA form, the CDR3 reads TGTGCCAGCAGCCCGACCTCCCCCGAGCAGTACTTC. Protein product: CASSPTSPEQYF.

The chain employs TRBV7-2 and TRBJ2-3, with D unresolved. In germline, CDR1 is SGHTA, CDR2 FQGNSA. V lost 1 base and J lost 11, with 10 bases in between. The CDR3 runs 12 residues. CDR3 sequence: CASSLVSERQYF. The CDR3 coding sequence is TGTGCCAGCAGCTTAGTGTCAGAGAGGCAGTATTTT.

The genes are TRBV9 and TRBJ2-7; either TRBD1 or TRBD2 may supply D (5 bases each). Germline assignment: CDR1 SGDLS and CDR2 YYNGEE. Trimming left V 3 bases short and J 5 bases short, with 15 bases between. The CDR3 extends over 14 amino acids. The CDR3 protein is CASSAGTGFDEQYF. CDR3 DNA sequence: TGTGCCAGCAGCGCCGGGACCGGTTTTGACGAGCAGTACTTC.

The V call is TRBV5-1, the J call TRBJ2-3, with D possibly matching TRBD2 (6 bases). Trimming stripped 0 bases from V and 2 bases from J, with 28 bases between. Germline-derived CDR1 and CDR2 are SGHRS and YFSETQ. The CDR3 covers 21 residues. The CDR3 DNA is TGCGCCAGCAGCTTGGCGCCGAAAGCGGGCAACTTCCCCATACCCACAGATACGCAGTATTTT. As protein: CASSLAPKAGNFPIPTDTQYF.

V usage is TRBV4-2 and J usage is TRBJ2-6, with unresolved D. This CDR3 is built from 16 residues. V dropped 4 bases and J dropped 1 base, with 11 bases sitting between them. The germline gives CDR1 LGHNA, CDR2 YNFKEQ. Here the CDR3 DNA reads TGTGCCAGCAGCCGTCCTGGGGAATCTGGGGCCAACGTCCTGACTTTC. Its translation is CASSRPGESGANVLTF.

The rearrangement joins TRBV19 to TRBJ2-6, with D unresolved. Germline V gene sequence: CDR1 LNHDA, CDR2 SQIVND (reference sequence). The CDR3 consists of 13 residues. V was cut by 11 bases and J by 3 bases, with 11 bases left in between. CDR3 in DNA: TGTGCCTCAGAGACATTTGGGGCCAACGTCCTGACTTTC. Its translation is CASETFGANVLTF.

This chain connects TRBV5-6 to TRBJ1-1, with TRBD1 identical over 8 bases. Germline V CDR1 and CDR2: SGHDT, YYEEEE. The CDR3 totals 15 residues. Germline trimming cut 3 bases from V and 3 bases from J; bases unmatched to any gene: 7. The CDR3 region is CASSWDRQYHTEAFF. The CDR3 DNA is TGTGCCAGCAGCTGGGACAGGCAGTATCACACTGAAGCTTTCTTT.

This chain's CDR3 is CASSLERGNTIYF. The DNA of the CDR3 is TGTGCCAGCAGCTTGGAAAGGGGCAACACCATATATTTT. The chain employs TRBV5-4 and TRBJ1-3, with D perhaps matching TRBD1 (5 bases). The CDR3 covers 13 residues. From germline, CDR1 is SGHNT and CDR2 YYREEE (reference sequence). The V end lost 0 bases, the J end lost 7 bases, and 8 bases lay between the germline ends.

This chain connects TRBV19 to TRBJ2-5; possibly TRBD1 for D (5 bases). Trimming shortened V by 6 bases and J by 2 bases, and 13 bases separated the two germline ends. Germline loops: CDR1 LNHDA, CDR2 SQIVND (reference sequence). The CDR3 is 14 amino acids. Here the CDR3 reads CASSTGTVQETQYF. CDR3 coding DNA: TGTGCCAGTAGCACAGGAACAGTGCAAGAGACCCAGTACTTC.

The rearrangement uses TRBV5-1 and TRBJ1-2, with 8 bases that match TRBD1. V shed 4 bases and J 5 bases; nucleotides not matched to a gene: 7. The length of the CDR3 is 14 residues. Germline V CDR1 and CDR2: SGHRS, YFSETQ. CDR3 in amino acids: CASSPFTGGYGYTF. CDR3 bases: TGCGCCAGCAGCCCTTTTACAGGGGGTTATGGCTACACCTTC.

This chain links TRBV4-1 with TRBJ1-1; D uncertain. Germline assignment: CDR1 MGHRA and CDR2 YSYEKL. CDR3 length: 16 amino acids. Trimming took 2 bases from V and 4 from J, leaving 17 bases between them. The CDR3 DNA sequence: TGCGCCAGCAGCCAAAGAGAACGCCGGGTGGGCACTGAAGCTTTCTTT. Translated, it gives CASSQRERRVGTEAFF.

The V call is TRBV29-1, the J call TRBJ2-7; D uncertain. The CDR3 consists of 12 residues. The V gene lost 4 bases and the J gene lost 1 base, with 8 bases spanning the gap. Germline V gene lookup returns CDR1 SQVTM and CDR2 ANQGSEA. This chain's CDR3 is CSVGSLSYEQYF. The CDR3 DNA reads TGCAGCGTTGGGTCCCTATCCTACGAGCAGTACTTC.

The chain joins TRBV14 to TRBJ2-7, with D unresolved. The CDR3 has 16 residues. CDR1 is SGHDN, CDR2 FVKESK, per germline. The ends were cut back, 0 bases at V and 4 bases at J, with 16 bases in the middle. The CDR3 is CASSQDSRWFGYEQYF. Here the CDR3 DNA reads TGTGCCAGCAGCCAAGATTCAAGGTGGTTCGGGTACGAGCAGTACTTC.

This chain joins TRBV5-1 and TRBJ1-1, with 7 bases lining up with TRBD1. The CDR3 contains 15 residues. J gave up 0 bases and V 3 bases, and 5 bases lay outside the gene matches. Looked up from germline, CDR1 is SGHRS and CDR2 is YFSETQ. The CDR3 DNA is TGCGCCAGCAGCTACAGGGACAGTTTGAACACTGAAGCTTTCTTT. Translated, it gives CASSYRDSLNTEAFF. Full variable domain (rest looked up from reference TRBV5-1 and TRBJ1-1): KAGVTQTPRYLIKTRGQQVTLSCSPISGHRSVSWYQQTPGQGLQFLFEYFSETQRNKGNFPGRFSGRQFSNSRSEMNVSTLELGDSALYLCASSYRDSLNTEAFFGQGTRLTVV.